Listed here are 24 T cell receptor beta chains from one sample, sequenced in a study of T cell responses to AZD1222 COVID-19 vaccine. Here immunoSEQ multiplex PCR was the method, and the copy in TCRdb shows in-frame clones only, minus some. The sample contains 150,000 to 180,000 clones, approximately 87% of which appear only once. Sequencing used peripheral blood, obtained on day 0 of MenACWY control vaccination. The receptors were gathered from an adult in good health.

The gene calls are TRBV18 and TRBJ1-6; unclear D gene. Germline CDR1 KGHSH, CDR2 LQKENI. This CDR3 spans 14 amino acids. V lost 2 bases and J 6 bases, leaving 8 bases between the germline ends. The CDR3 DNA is TGTGCCAGCTCACCATCAGCCCCTAATTCACCCCTCCACTTT. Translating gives CASSPSAPNSPLHF.

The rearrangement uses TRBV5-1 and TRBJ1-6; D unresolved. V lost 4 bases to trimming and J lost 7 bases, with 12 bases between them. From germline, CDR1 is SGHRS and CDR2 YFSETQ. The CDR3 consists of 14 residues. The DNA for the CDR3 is TGCGCCAGCAGCCCGGCCCTCACCAATTCACCCCTCCACTTT. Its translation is CASSPALTNSPLHF.

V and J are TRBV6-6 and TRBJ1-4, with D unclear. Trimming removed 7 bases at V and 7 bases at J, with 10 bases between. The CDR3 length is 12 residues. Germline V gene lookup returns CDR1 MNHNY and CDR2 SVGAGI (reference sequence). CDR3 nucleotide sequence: TGTGCCAGCATCGGGATAGGTGAAAAACTGTTTTTT. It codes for CASIGIGEKLFF.

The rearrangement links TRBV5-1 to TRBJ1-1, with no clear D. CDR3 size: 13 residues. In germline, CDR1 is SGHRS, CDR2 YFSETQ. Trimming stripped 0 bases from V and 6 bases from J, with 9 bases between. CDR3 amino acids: CASSLDRASEAFF. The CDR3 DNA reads TGCGCCAGCAGCTTGGATCGGGCGTCTGAAGCTTTCTTT.

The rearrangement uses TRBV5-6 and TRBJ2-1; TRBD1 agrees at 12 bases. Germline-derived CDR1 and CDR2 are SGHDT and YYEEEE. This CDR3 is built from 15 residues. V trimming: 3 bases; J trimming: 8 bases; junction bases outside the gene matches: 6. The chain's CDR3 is CASSSGQGAWDEQFF. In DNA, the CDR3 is TGTGCCAGCAGCTCGGGACAGGGGGCCTGGGATGAGCAGTTCTTC.

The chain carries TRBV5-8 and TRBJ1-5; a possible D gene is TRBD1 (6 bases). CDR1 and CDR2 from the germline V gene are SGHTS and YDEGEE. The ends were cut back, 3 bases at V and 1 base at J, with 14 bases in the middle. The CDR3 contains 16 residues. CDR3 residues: CASSSRGSGSNQPQHF. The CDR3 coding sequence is TGTGCCAGCAGCTCCAGGGGAAGTGGGAGCAATCAGCCCCAGCATTTT.

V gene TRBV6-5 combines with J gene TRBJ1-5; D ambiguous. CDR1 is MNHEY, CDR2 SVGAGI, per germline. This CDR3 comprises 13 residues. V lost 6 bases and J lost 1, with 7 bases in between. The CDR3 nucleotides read TGTGCCAGCAGACAGAGGAGCAATCAGCCCCAGCATTTT. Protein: CASRQRSNQPQHF.

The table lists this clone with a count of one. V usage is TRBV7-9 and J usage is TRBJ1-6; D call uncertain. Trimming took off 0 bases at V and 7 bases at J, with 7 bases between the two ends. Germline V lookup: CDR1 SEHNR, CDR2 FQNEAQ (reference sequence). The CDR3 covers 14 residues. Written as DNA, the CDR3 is TGTGCCAGCAGCTTAGCCGGGTCAAATTCACCCCTCCACTTT. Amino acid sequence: CASSLAGSNSPLHF.

This chain's CDR3 is CASSSRRSGHEQYF. The CDR3 region has the DNA TGTGCCAGCAGCTCAAGGAGGTCCGGCCACGAGCAGTACTTC. The rearrangement joins TRBV7-9 to TRBJ2-7; the D gene is possibly TRBD2 (5 bases). This CDR3 region has 14 residues. V was trimmed by 4 bases and J by 5 bases, leaving 15 bases between them. Germline CDR1 and CDR2: SEHNR and FQNEAQ (reference sequence).

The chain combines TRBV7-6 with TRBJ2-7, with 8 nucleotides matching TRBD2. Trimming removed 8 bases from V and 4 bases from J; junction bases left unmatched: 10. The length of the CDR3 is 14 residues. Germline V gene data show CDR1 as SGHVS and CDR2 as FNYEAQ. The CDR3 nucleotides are TGTGCCAGCCGTAAGAGTAGCGGGACTTACGAGCAGTACTTC. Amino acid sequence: CASRKSSGTYEQYF.

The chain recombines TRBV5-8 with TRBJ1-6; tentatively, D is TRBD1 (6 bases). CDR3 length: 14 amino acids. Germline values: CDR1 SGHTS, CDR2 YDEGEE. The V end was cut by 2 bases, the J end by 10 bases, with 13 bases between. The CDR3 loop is CASSLGQIWSPLHF. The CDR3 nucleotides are TGTGCCAGCAGCTTAGGACAGATCTGGTCACCCCTCCACTTT.

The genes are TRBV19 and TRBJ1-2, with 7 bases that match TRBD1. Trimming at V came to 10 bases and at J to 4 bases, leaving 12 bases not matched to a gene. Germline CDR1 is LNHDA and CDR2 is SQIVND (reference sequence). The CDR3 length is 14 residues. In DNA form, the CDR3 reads TGTGCCACCCCTAAGGCTCCAGGGGGCTATGGCTACACCTTC. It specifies CATPKAPGGYGYTF.

The CDR3 coding sequence is TGTGCCAGCAGCTTGGTCGGGACGGCCCTAAAAGGCTACACCTTC. Protein sequence: CASSLVGTALKGYTF. J is TRBJ1-2 and V is TRBV5-4; possible D gene TRBD1, 5 bases. CDR3 size: 15 residues. Germline V gives CDR1 SGHNT, CDR2 YYREEE (reference sequence). V shed 0 bases and J shed 8 bases, with 17 bases lying between them.

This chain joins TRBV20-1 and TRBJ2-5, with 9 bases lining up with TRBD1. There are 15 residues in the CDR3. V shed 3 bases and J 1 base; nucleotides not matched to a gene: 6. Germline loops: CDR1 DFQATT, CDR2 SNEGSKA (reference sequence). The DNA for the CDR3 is TGCAGTGCTAGTTCCGGACAGGGGCTCCAAGAGACCCAGTACTTC. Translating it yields CSASSGQGLQETQYF.

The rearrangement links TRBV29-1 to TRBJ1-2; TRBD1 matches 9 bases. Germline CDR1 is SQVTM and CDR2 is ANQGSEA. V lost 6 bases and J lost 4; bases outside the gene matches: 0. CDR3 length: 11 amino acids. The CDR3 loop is CSVDRGYGYTF. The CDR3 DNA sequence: TGCAGCGTGGACAGGGGCTATGGCTACACCTTC.

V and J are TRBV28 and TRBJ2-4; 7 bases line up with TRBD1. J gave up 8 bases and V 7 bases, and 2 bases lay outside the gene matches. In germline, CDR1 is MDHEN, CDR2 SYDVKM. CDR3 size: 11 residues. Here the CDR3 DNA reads TGTGCCAGCACCCAGGGGGACATTCAGTACTTC. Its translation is CASTQGDIQYF.

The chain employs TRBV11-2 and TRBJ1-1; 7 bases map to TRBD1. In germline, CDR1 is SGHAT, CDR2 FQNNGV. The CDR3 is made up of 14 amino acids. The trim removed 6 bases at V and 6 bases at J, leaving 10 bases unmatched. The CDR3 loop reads CASSLQGRSPEAFF. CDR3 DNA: TGTGCCAGCAGTTTACAGGGGAGAAGTCCTGAAGCTTTCTTT.

CDR3 loop: CASTSDRGLRGYTF. CDR3 coding DNA: TGTGCCAGCACATCGGACAGGGGGCTACGTGGCTACACCTTC. This chain uses TRBV7-9 with TRBJ1-2; 11 positions agree with TRBD1. Germline V lookup: CDR1 SEHNR, CDR2 FQNEAQ (reference sequence). After removal of 7 bases from V and 7 bases from J, the junction contained 8 bases not matched to a gene. The CDR3 is 14 amino acids. Full variable domain (remainder filled in from reference TRBV7-9 and TRBJ1-2): DTGVSQNPRHKITKRGQNVTFRCDPISEHNRLYWYRQTLGQGPEFLTYFQNEAQLEKSRLLSDRFSAERPKGSFSTLEIQRTEQGDSAMYLCASTSDRGLRGYTFGSGTRLTVV.

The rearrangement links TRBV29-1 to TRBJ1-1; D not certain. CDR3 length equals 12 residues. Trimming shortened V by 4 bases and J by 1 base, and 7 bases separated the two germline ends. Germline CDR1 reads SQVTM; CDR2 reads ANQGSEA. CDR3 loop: CSVVRANTEAFF. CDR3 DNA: TGCAGCGTTGTACGAGCGAACACTGAAGCTTTCTTT.

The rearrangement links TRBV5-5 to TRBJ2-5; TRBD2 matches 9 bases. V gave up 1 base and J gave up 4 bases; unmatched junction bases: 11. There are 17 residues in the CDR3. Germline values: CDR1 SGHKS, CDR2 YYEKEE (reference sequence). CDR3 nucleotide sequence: TGTGCCAGCAGCTTGTCATGGCGGGGGGGAGTTGGAGAGACCCAGTACTTC. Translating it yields CASSLSWRGGVGETQYF.

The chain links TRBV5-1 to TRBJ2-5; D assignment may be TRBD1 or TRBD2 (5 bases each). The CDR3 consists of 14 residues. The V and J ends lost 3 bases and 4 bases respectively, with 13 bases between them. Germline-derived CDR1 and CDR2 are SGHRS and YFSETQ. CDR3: CASSWRGEGETQYF. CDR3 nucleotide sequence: TGCGCCAGCAGCTGGAGAGGGGAAGGAGAGACCCAGTACTTC. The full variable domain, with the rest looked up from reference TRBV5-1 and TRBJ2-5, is KAGVTQTPRYLIKTRGQQVTLSCSPISGHRSVSWYQQTPGQGLQFLFEYFSETQRNKGNFPGRFSGRQFSNSRSEMNVSTLELGDSALYLCASSWRGEGETQYFGPGTRLLVL.

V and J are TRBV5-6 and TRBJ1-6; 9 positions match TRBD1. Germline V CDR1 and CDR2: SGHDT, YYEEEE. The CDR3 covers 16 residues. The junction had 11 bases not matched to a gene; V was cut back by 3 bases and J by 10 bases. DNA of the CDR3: TGTGCCAGCAGCTCTACCACAGGGGGCCTTGGCTCACCCCTCCACTTT. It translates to CASSSTTGGLGSPLHF. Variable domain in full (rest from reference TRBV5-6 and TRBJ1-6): DAGVTQSPTHLIKTRGQQVTLRCSPKSGHDTVSWYQQALGQGPQFIFQYYEEEERQRGNFPDRFSGHQFPNYSSELNVNALLLGDSALYLCASSSTTGGLGSPLHFGNGTRLTVT.

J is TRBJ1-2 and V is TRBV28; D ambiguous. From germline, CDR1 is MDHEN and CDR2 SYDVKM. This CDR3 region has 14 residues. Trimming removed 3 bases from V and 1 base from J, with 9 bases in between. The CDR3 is CASSFGENNYGYTF. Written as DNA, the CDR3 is TGTGCCAGCAGTTTTGGGGAAAATAACTATGGCTACACCTTC.

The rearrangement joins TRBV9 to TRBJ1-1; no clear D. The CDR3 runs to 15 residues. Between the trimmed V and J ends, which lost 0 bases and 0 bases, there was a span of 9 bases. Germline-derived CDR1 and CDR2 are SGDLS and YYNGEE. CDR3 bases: TGTGCCAGCAGCGTAGGGTCAAACATGAACACTGAAGCTTTCTTT. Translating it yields CASSVGSNMNTEAFF.